The TCR beta chain under discussion was sequenced for a study of cytomegalovirus exposure and HLA in healthy donors. Study-level background: There were tens of millions of unique TCRs (from HLA-typed donors) in an early data release. Study-wide points: The authors listed 150 to 200 TCR beta chains as cytomegalovirus-associated.

The PCR ran on 60 Vbeta and 13 Jbeta primers. The method was immunoSEQ multiplex PCR; TCRdb's version includes in-frame clones alone and lacks a portion of them. The sample lists about 61,000 clones, approximately 88% occurring once. A remark on this clone: Its cognate antigen is unknown.

The CDR3 consists of 11 residues. In germline, CDR1 is MNHEY, CDR2 SVGAGI. This TCR derives from a man aged 25-45 years in good health and CMV-seropositive. V is TRBV6-5 and J is TRBJ2-5, with a possible D match to TRBD1 (5 bases). The J call could be wrong; TRBJ2-7 is a better fit for the DNA end. Specimen: PBMCs. This chain's CDR3 is CASGQGNEQYF. The CDR3 DNA is TGTGCCAGCGGGCAGGGTAACGAGCAGTACTTC.